The 17 T cell receptor beta chains below were found in one sample sequenced in a study of Graves' ophthalmopathy and Graves' hyperthyroidism listed by TCRdb under 2018. Reads for this sample came from an Illumina HiSeq 2000. For repertoire sequencing, TCR beta CDR3 regions were amplified from RNA transcripts. HTBI primers and the Qiagen OneStep RT-PCR kit were used in a first-round RT-PCR, which was followed by a second-round multiplex PCR, size selection and purification. TCRdb took the public reads, trimmed them with fastp at Q25, ran MiXCR for clone calling and kept in-frame beta chains. Duplicate CDR3 protein sequences are folded into a single record with the most common DNA and genes. This sample comprises 660,000 or so distinct CDR3 sequences, more than 40% of them detected only once. More than 2.5% of the sample lies in the top ten. Material for sequencing was peripheral blood. The receptors derive from an adult man with Graves' ophthalmopathy.

Concerning this clonotype: Likely a read error: the CDR3 ends without its conserved phenylalanine or tryptophan. No DNA is shown, since the ends of the CDR3 on it are uncertain; the CDR3 is the one TCRdb lists. V and J are TRBV15 and TRBJ2-5. Per the germline V gene, CDR1 is LNHNV and CDR2 is YYDKDF (reference sequence). The CDR3 region is 11 residues in length, termini included. The chain's CDR3 is CATSRERDTIY.

The chain joins TRBV6-5 to TRBJ1-2; D unclear. Trimming left V 5 bases short and J 4 bases short, with 14 bases between. Germline V gives CDR1 MNHEY, CDR2 SVGAGI. The CDR3 contains 14 residues. DNA of the CDR3: TGTGCCAGCAGTAGCTTAGGAGAAGGCTATGGCTACACCTTC. This translates into CASSSLGEGYGYTF.

The gene calls are TRBV10-3 and TRBJ2-5; either TRBD1 or TRBD2 may supply D (5 bases each). The CDR3 totals 15 residues. Per germline, CDR1 ENHRY and CDR2 SYGVKD. V was trimmed by 5 bases and J by 2 bases, leaving 15 bases between them. The CDR3: CAISSTGTPQETQYF. The CDR3 coding sequence is TGTGCCATCAGTTCTACCGGGACGCCACAAGAGACCCAGTACTTC.

As regards this clonotype: A much bigger clone sits one base away, suggesting this may be a read error. The chain couples TRBV5-1 to TRBJ1-2, with D tentatively TRBD1 (6 bases). CDR1 SGHRS and CDR2 YFSETQ come from the germline V gene. The length of the CDR3 is 15 residues. The CDR3 spells CASSLTRTANCGYTF. DNA of the CDR3: TGCGCCAGCAGCTTGACAAGGACAGCTAACTGTGGCTACACCTTC.

This clonotype was picked up many times. The J gene is TRBJ1-4, the V gene TRBV11-2, with D possibly TRBD1 on 5 matching bases. The CDR3 covers 16 residues. Trimming took 3 bases from V and 2 from J, leaving 13 bases between them. Germline V lookup: CDR1 SGHAT, CDR2 FQNNGV. This CDR3 reads CASSFPGWGTNEKLFF. The CDR3 coding sequence is TGTGCCAGCAGCTTCCCCGGGTGGGGGACTAATGAAAAACTGTTTTTT.

This chain connects TRBV12-3 or TRBV12-4 to TRBJ1-5, with 9 bases matching TRBD1. Losses at the gene ends were 10 bases for V and 3 bases for J; bases not matched to a gene: 16. The CDR3 loop spans 17 amino acids. The DNA of the CDR3 is TGTGCCACCGAACCCCCCGGGACAGGGTCCCCCAATCAGCCCCAGCATTTT. The encoded protein is CATEPPGTGSPNQPQHF.

This clonotype came up many times. The genes are TRBV15 and TRBJ1-5; weak D call: TRBD1 (6 bases). Germline V gene sequence: CDR1 LNHNV, CDR2 YYDKDF (reference sequence). V lost 1 base to trimming and J lost 7 bases, with 8 bases between them. The CDR3 has 13 residues. The CDR3 sequence is CATSRVGGQPQHF. CDR3 bases: TGTGCCACCAGCAGAGTAGGGGGACAGCCCCAGCATTTT.

The V call is TRBV2, the J call TRBJ1-6; D unclear. CDR1 and CDR2 from the germline V gene are SNHLY and FYNNEI. The CDR3 runs 14 residues. V dropped 3 bases and J dropped 9 bases, with 12 bases sitting between them. CDR3: CASSELGHGSPLHF. The CDR3 DNA sequence: TGTGCCAGCAGTGAGTTAGGGCATGGTTCACCCCTCCACTTT.

This clonotype was seen at least ten times. This chain joins TRBV6-4 and TRBJ1-6; D possibly corresponds to TRBD1 (6 bases). There are 12 residues in the CDR3. Germline-derived CDR1 and CDR2 are MRHNA and SNTAGT. Trimming shortened V by 7 bases and J by 11 bases, and 12 bases separated the two germline ends. The CDR3, as DNA: TGTGCCAGCATAGGAAACAGGGCACCCCTCCACTTT. Protein sequence: CASIGNRAPLHF.

There are many counts of this clonotype. CDR3 coding DNA: TGTGCCAGCGGACTAGACAGGGGGCGCGGGTATGGCTACACCTTC. Its protein product is CASGLDRGRGYGYTF. The chain combines TRBV11-2 with TRBJ1-2; 10 bases fit TRBD1. V lost 8 bases to trimming and J lost 5 bases; unmatched junction nucleotides: 11. Germline V gene sequence: CDR1 SGHAT, CDR2 FQNNGV. This CDR3 region has 15 residues.

CDR3 sequence reads: CAISERAWAWSGGRVAPGELFF. CDR3 DNA sequence: TGTGCCATCAGTGAGAGGGCCTGGGCCTGGAGTGGAGGGCGGGTAGCACCCGGGGAGCTGTTTTTT. The V and J genes are TRBV10-3 and TRBJ2-2, with D perhaps matching TRBD2 (6 bases). This CDR3 is built from 22 residues. Germline V gene sequence: CDR1 ENHRY, CDR2 SYGVKD. Trimming left V 2 bases short and J 6 bases short, with 34 bases between.

J is TRBJ2-5 and V is TRBV5-6, with D perhaps matching TRBD1 (6 bases). CDR1 is SGHDT and CDR2 is YYEEEE in the germline V gene. V was trimmed by 4 bases and J by 5 bases, leaving 15 bases between them. There are 14 residues in the CDR3. The CDR3 DNA follows: TGTGCCAGCAGCGTGGCAGGGGCTAGGGAGACCCAGTACTTC. Translated, it gives CASSVAGARETQYF.

This clonotype was picked up many times. The CDR3 nucleotides are TGCAGTGCAGACGGGAGGGCGAGGGAGCAGTACTTC. It yields the protein CSADGRAREQYF. V is TRBV20-1 and J is TRBJ2-7, with 8 positions matching TRBD2. The CDR3 runs 12 residues. Germline V lookup: CDR1 DFQATT, CDR2 SNEGSKA (reference sequence). V trimming: 6 bases; J trimming: 7 bases; junction bases outside the gene matches: 8.

This clonotype was seen repeatedly, ten times or more. The rearrangement joins TRBV5-8 to TRBJ1-2; 7 nucleotides align to TRBD1. The J segment lost 8 bases and the V segment lost 2 bases, leaving 3 bases of the junction unmatched. The CDR3 runs 12 residues. Per the germline V gene, CDR1 is SGHTS and CDR2 is YDEGEE. CDR3 nucleotides: TGTGCCAGCAGCTTCAGGGGGGAGGGCTACACCTTC. Translation: CASSFRGEGYTF.

This clonotype turned up a few times. The genes are TRBV27 and TRBJ2-7, with 10 bases matching TRBD1. This CDR3 spans 16 amino acids. Trimming cost V 6 bases and J 1 base; bases outside gene matches: 9. The V gene's germline CDR1 is MNHEY and CDR2 SMNVEV (reference sequence). As DNA, the CDR3 is TGTGCCAGCAGACAAACGACAGGGGGCCGATCCTACGAGCAGTACTTC. It codes for CASRQTTGGRSYEQYF.

The chain links TRBV29-1 to TRBJ2-5; D is ambiguous. Trimming cost V 7 bases and J 3 bases, with 12 bases left between them. The CDR3 runs 12 residues. Germline loops: CDR1 SQVTM, CDR2 ANQGSEA. CDR3 residues: CSASSLEETQYF. The CDR3 DNA reads TGCAGCGCCAGCAGCTTGGAAGAGACCCAGTACTTC.

The sample holds many counts of this clonotype. The genes are TRBV7-8 and TRBJ1-1; D possibly corresponds to TRBD1 (5 bases). Trimming removed 5 bases at V and 5 bases at J, with 27 bases between. The CDR3 contains 18 residues. Germline-derived CDR1 and CDR2 are SGHVS and FQNEAQ. The CDR3 sequence: CASSPKGFTGSRGTEAFF. The DNA of the CDR3 is TGTGCCAGCAGCCCCAAAGGGTTCACCGGGTCAAGGGGTACTGAAGCTTTCTTT.